This T cell receptor beta chain is drawn from a study of PD-1 blockade in classical Hodgkin lymphoma (dated by TCRdb to the early 2020s). Study-wide context: Nivolumab dosing was 3 mg/kg intravenously every 2 weeks, continuing until either disease progression or unacceptable toxicity. The study used TCR beta sequencing and CyTOF to define a peripheral blood immune signature of response to PD-1 blockade in classical Hodgkin lymphoma. Overall results and qualifications from the work: Baseline TCR diversity was reported to be lower in newly diagnosed patients than in healthy donors and to be lower still in relapsed/refractory patients. Patients starting nivolumab less than 1 year after ASCT had lower diversity and were excluded from later analyses to avoid confounding by immune reconstitution. Trial patients achieving complete response had baseline diversity similar to newly diagnosed patients, whereas partial responders and progressors had significantly lower diversity. The study covered only a single clinical trial cohort, and the causes of the repertoire differences, possibly disease activity or prior therapy, were still not defined. By C4D1, a significant rise was seen in CD4+ TCR diversity but not in CD8+ TCR diversity (p=0.0027 vs p=0.16), and the rise was most apparent among complete responders (p=0.02).

Genomic DNA was isolated using the Qiagen DNeasy kit from unsorted PBMCs as well as from negatively selected CD4+ and CD8+ fractions. TCR beta CDR3 regions were subjected to amplification by immunoSEQ multiplex PCR with primers that anneal to V and J segments. A synthetic immune receptor repertoire was used to minimize amplification bias, and remaining bias was computationally removed after sequencing. The source study handled its data this way. Custom Python scripts were used to quantify repertoire diversity as the Shannon entropy index. Unsorted, CD4+ and CD8+ repertoires were examined separately, except in combined analyses, for which CD4+ and CD8+ sequences were merged in silico. Clonal expansion was defined as at least a 2-fold frequency increase after treatment relative to C1D1, with a pseudocount of 0.5 for undetected baseline clones. Singleton clones were defined as clones with 0 or 1 copy at C1D1, and non-singleton clones were defined as clones with 2 or more copies. Clones expanded in unsorted samples were assigned a CD4+, CD8+ or unknown annotation through matching of protein sequences in sorted samples from the same patient. Wilcoxon tests were applied to paired samples to test diversity changes from C1D1 to C4D1. Entries here come from immuneACCESS through TCRdb and include only in-frame sequences with V and J called. Some clones fail to appear in such tables; in the studies checked, an unresolved V gene covers under half of the shortfall, and the cause of the remainder is unknown. V, J and clone size are those of that table, while D and trimming were read from the DNA. In all, the sample holds tens of thousands of clones, and around nine tenths of those were seen once. Around 6.5% of the sample is held by the ten biggest clonotypes.

V is trimmed back by 4 bases and J by 3 bases, and the junction contains 9 bases that no gene match accounts for. The CDR3 contains 18 residues, cysteine and phenylalanine counted. CDR3 DNA is the only sequence kept; it has 54 bases, read in frame from the first base. CDR1 and CDR2 (MDHEN, SYDVKM) derive from the germline V gene. The sample's time point label, in plain terms: cycle 4 day 1 (C4D1), after less than seven weeks of nivolumab. All trial patients had relapsed after autologous stem cell transplantation, with cohorts A, B and C differing in prior brentuximab vedotin exposure. The trial cohort was composed of about 60 patients with relapsed/refractory classical Hodgkin lymphoma, for whom complete response, partial response or progressive disease was recorded as best overall response. Single-agent nivolumab was administered to trial patients in the multi-cohort phase II CheckMate 205 trial. An independent review committee assessed best overall response using the 2007 International Working Group response criteria. Trial PBMCs were collected just before the start of nivolumab (C1D1) and during therapy at cycle 2 day 1 and cycle 4 day 1. Peripheral blood was collected in 8 mL Vacutainer Cell Preparation Tubes, from which PBMCs were isolated by centrifugation and then cryopreserved.

As to this clone: It has no known antigen specificity. Base-call qualities are not available, and no considerably larger clone is one nucleotide away.

This receptor was obtained from a human donor with classical Hodgkin lymphoma. The input for sequencing was peripheral blood mononuclear cells (PBMCs), taken before the fourth cycle of nivolumab. The chain couples TRBV28 to TRBJ2-1, and 13 junctional nucleotides match TRBD2. At the DNA level, the sequence is TGTGCCAGCAGTTCCGGACTAGCGGGAGCGACAAACTACAATGAGCAGTTCTTC. Its protein reads: CASSSGLAGATNYNEQFF.